The 15 T cell receptor beta chains presented below share a single source sample, sequenced in a study of control samples from healthy donors and cancer patients. The assay was immunoSEQ multiplex PCR, and TCRdb's table has in-frame clones only and misses some. The sample has approximately 130,000 clones; 87% are singletons. The sequenced material came from blood. These receptors originate from a man aged 60 to 75 in good health.

Only one count was recorded for this clone. The V gene is TRBV9, the J gene TRBJ1-3; no clear D gene. V was trimmed by 4 bases and J by 0 bases, leaving 20 bases between them. CDR1 is SGDLS, CDR2 YYNGEE, per germline. The CDR3 runs 18 residues. The CDR3 sequence: CASSPLPPQGLSGNTIYF. CDR3 DNA sequence: TGTGCCAGCAGCCCCCTCCCCCCACAAGGTCTCTCTGGAAACACCATATATTTT.

The table lists this clone with a few counts. This rearrangement joins TRBV7-2 to TRBJ1-5; tentative D call: TRBD1 (5 bases). Germline CDR1 and CDR2: SGHTA and FQGNSA. The CDR3 is made up of 14 amino acids. The germline V and J ends were trimmed by 6 bases and 2 bases, with 11 bases remaining between them. CDR3 sequence (DNA): TGTGCCAGCAGTAGAGCACAGGGCAATCAGCCCCAGCATTTT. Its protein product is CASSRAQGNQPQHF.

This chain uses TRBV23-1 with TRBJ1-5; D unresolved. TRBV23-1 is given ORF status, its function remaining uncertain. Trimming removed 6 bases from V and 3 bases from J, with 12 bases in between. CDR3 length: 14 residues. The CDR3 here is CASRDGFHNQPQHF. For the CDR3, the DNA is TGCGCCAGCAGGGACGGGTTTCACAATCAGCCCCAGCATTTT.

This clone is a singleton in its sample. The CDR3 region has the DNA TGTGCCAGTAGTATTGCGACAGCTCTGTTTTTT. The encoded protein is CASSIATALFF. The J gene is TRBJ1-4, the V gene TRBV19; D may be TRBD1 (5 bases). There are 11 residues in the CDR3. Trimming stripped 3 bases from V and 14 bases from J, with 10 bases between. Germline-derived CDR1 and CDR2 are LNHDA and SQIVND (reference sequence).

The J gene is TRBJ1-2, the V gene TRBV6-5; D remains ambiguous. Germline V gives CDR1 MNHEY, CDR2 SVGAGI. The CDR3 has 12 amino acids. V lost 6 bases to trimming and J lost 4 bases, with 9 bases between them. The CDR3 loop reads CASRDGIYGYTF. CDR3 DNA sequence: TGTGCCAGCAGGGACGGTATCTATGGCTACACCTTC.

This clone is a singleton in its sample. This chain uses TRBV6-5 with TRBJ1-3; unclear D gene. This CDR3 region has 15 residues. V was cut by 4 bases and J by 3 bases, with 13 bases left in between. CDR1 is MNHEY, CDR2 SVGAGI, per germline. CDR3 nucleotides: TGTGCCAGCAGTTTCGGGCTATCGGATGGAAACACCATATATTTT. It specifies CASSFGLSDGNTIYF.

The chain is built from TRBV2 and TRBJ1-1; 8 bases match TRBD1. Germline loops: CDR1 SNHLY, CDR2 FYNNEI. The CDR3 totals 14 residues. V gave up 6 bases and J gave up 5 bases; unmatched junction bases: 8. DNA of the CDR3: TGTGCCAGCAGGACAGGGACAGGAGTGACTGAAGCTTTCTTT. This codes for CASRTGTGVTEAFF. Drawing the rest from reference TRBV2 and TRBJ1-1, the complete variable domain is EPEVTQTPSHQVTQMGQEVILRCVPISNHLYFYWYRQILGQKVEFLVSFYNNEISEKSEIFDDQFSVERPDGSNFTLKIRSTKLEDSAMYFCASRTGTGVTEAFFGQGTRLTVV.

This chain joins TRBV28 and TRBJ1-2, with 9 bases matching TRBD1. Trimming at V came to 3 bases and at J to 3 bases, leaving 11 bases not matched to a gene. The germline V gene has CDR1 MDHEN and CDR2 SYDVKM. The CDR3 length is 17 residues. This CDR3 is CASSFTTGGSLDYGYTF. In DNA, the CDR3 is TGTGCCAGCAGTTTTACAACAGGGGGCAGTTTGGACTATGGCTACACCTTC.

The V and J genes are TRBV3-1 (or the pseudogene TRBV3-2) and TRBJ1-5; tentatively, D is TRBD1 (6 bases). The V and J ends lost 0 bases and 6 bases respectively, with 12 bases between them. CDR1 is LGHDT and CDR2 is YNNKEL in the germline V gene (reference sequence). The CDR3 sequence is 15 residues long. CDR3 sequence: CASSQDMGAGQPQHF. The CDR3 DNA follows: TGTGCCAGCAGCCAAGATATGGGGGCAGGTCAGCCCCAGCATTTT.

A word on this clone: The junction does not match germline at one end; this may be a read error. This chain connects TRBV2 to TRBJ2-5; the D gene could be TRBD1 or TRBD2 (5 bases each). The CDR3 extends over 13 amino acids. Germline CDR1 SNHLY, CDR2 FYNNEI. In DNA, the CDR3 is TGTGCAAGCAGGGTGGACTCACAAGAGACCCAGTACTTC. The encoded protein is CASRVDSQETQYF.

The CDR3 sequence: CASSLTGLAGEKSKNIQYF. In nucleotides, the CDR3 is TGTGCCAGCAGCTTAACGGGACTAGCGGGGGAGAAATCCAAAAACATTCAGTACTTC. V is TRBV11-2 and J is TRBJ2-4; 14 bases agree with TRBD2. J lost 2 bases, V lost 2 bases, and 8 bases had no gene match. CDR1 SGHAT and CDR2 FQNNGV come from the germline V gene. The CDR3 is 19 amino acids.

This clone was detected once. The chain recombines TRBV6-6 with TRBJ1-4; D gene unclear. Germline values: CDR1 MNHNY, CDR2 SVGAGI (reference sequence). This CDR3 has 16 residues. V shed 2 bases and J shed 5 bases, with 15 bases lying between them. CDR3 sequence: CASSYPGTTRNEKLFF. CDR3 nucleotide sequence: TGTGCCAGCAGTTACCCAGGAACCACCAGGAATGAAAAACTGTTTTTT.

In this sample, this clone turned up once. The genes are TRBV4-1 and TRBJ1-4, with TRBD1 as a possible D gene (5 bases). Germline V gene lookup returns CDR1 MGHRA and CDR2 YSYEKL. CDR3 length: 13 amino acids. Trimming pared 4 bases from V and 8 bases from J, leaving 11 bases between. The CDR3 coding sequence is TGCGCCAGCAGCCTTGTAGCAGGGGAAAAACTGTTTTTT. Its translation is CASSLVAGEKLFF.

The chain employs TRBV9 and TRBJ1-5, with a tentative D call TRBD1 (5 bases). From germline, CDR1 is SGDLS and CDR2 YYNGEE. The CDR3 is 13 residues long. The V end lost 3 bases, the J end lost 6 bases, and 10 bases lay between the germline ends. The CDR3 sequence: CASSEGNVQPQHF. The DNA for the CDR3 is TGTGCCAGCAGCGAGGGGAACGTTCAGCCCCAGCATTTT.

The J gene is TRBJ2-7, the V gene TRBV28; D unclear. The V gene's germline CDR1 is MDHEN and CDR2 SYDVKM. The CDR3 covers 14 residues. V shed 6 bases and J shed 2 bases, with 14 bases lying between them. This chain's CDR3 is CASSSLGGTYEQYF. The DNA of the CDR3 is TGTGCCAGCAGCTCTCTGGGCGGCACCTACGAGCAGTACTTC.